Following are 22 T cell receptor beta chains from one sample sequenced in a study of vaccination effects on CD4 cells after COVID-19. No cognate antigen is known for these TCRs. Investigators separated out CD4+ T cells once 9 to 11 days of culture had passed. Profiled with immunoSEQ multiplex PCR; TCRdb holds only in-frame clones, not every one. The data hold around 46,000 clones, with approximately 70% observed a single time. This material consisted of CD4+ T cells from PBMCs cultured without peptide, taken before COVID-19 vaccination. These receptors originate from a human donor who received a COVID-19 vaccine.

This clone came up once. The chain links TRBV19 to TRBJ2-6; D is unclear. This CDR3 has 16 amino acids. Germline V lookup: CDR1 LNHDA, CDR2 SQIVND (reference sequence). V shed 3 bases and J shed 1 base, with 10 bases lying between them. CDR3: CASSILGLSGANVLTF. CDR3 DNA sequence: TGTGCCAGTAGTATTTTGGGTTTGTCTGGGGCCAACGTCCTGACTTTC.

The chain carries TRBV6-5 and TRBJ1-3; tentative D call: TRBD1 (5 bases). Per germline, CDR1 MNHEY and CDR2 SVGAGI. The V and J ends lost 6 bases and 4 bases respectively, with 13 bases between them. This CDR3 has 14 residues. This chain's CDR3 is CASRIPGSGNTIYF. The CDR3 DNA is TGTGCCAGCAGAATCCCAGGGTCAGGAAACACCATATATTTT.

The V and J genes are TRBV5-4 and TRBJ2-3; 7 bases map to TRBD2. V shed 0 bases and J 0 bases; nucleotides not matched to a gene: 13. The germline gives CDR1 SGHNT, CDR2 YYREEE (reference sequence). The CDR3 runs 19 residues. DNA of the CDR3: TGTGCCAGCAGCTTGGGAGCGGGGAGGGCCCAGTCTAGCACAGATACGCAGTATTTT. Residues: CASSLGAGRAQSSTDTQYF.

In this sample, this clone turned up once. The chain carries TRBV7-2 and TRBJ1-5; D gene ambiguous. This CDR3 is 15 amino acids long. Per germline, CDR1 SGHTA and CDR2 FQGNSA. Trimming took 2 bases from V and 3 from J, leaving 11 bases between them. CDR3 protein: CASSLYGDSNQPQHF. The CDR3 coding sequence is TGTGCCAGCAGCTTATACGGGGATTCCAATCAGCCCCAGCATTTT.

V is TRBV30 and J is TRBJ2-6; D not resolved. The CDR3 length is 16 residues. Trimming took off 1 base at V and 2 bases at J, with 12 bases between the two ends. From germline, CDR1 is GTSNPN and CDR2 SVGIG (reference sequence). CDR3 sequence reads: CAWSDYDRAGANVLTF. DNA for the CDR3: TGTGCCTGGAGTGATTATGATAGGGCTGGGGCCAACGTCCTGACTTTC.

The DNA of the CDR3 is TGTGCCAGTAGTAGGGACAGCGATAGCAATCAGCCCCAGCATTTT. It is translated as CASSRDSDSNQPQHF. This chain links TRBV19 with TRBJ1-5, with 7 bases lining up with TRBD1. CDR1 is LNHDA, CDR2 SQIVND, per germline (reference sequence). With 4 bases clipped from V and 0 bases from J, the junction kept 3 bases outside the gene matches. The CDR3 totals 15 residues.

This chain connects TRBV19 to TRBJ1-1; D gene unclear. The V end lost 7 bases, the J end lost 9 bases, and 18 bases lay between the germline ends. CDR1 LNHDA and CDR2 SQIVND come from the germline V gene (reference sequence). The CDR3 has 13 amino acids. For the CDR3, the DNA is TGTGCCAGTACCCCTACTGGGGAGAGTAAAGCTTTCTTT. It is translated as CASTPTGESKAFF.

The V gene is TRBV10-3, the J gene TRBJ1-2; 8 bases line up with TRBD1. This CDR3 spans 14 amino acids. Germline V lookup: CDR1 ENHRY, CDR2 SYGVKD. The V segment lost 8 bases and the J segment 9 bases; nucleotides outside the gene matches: 14. The CDR3 sequence: CAIAAQQGARSYTF. The DNA for the CDR3 is TGTGCCATCGCCGCCCAGCAGGGGGCAAGGAGCTACACCTTC.

This clone ranks as large. CDR3 amino acids: CAWSGGTGSLKQYF. Written as DNA, the CDR3 is TGTGCCTGGAGTGGGGGAACAGGGAGTTTGAAGCAGTACTTC. The V and J genes are TRBV30 and TRBJ2-7; D possibly corresponds to TRBD1 (6 bases). CDR1 and CDR2 (germline): GTSNPN, SVGIG (reference sequence). The CDR3 spans 14 residues. The V end lost 1 base, the J end lost 8 bases, and 18 bases lay between the germline ends.

This chain uses TRBV5-4 with TRBJ2-7; the D call may be TRBD1 or TRBD2 (5 bases each). The V end lost 3 bases, the J end lost 1 base, and 8 bases lay between the germline ends. Germline V gene sequence: CDR1 SGHNT, CDR2 YYREEE (reference sequence). The CDR3 is 13 amino acids. The CDR3 bases are TGTGCCAGCAGCTCGGGACGGTCCTACGAGCAGTACTTC. It encodes CASSSGRSYEQYF.

The chain uses TRBV5-6 and TRBJ1-1; D gene unclear. The length of the CDR3 is 14 residues. The V and J ends lost 1 base and 0 bases respectively, with 7 bases between them. Per the germline V gene, CDR1 is SGHDT and CDR2 is YYEEEE. This chain's CDR3 is CASSLYLMNTEAFF. CDR3 sequence (DNA): TGTGCCAGCAGCTTGTACCTTATGAACACTGAAGCTTTCTTT.

This clone came up a few times. This chain connects TRBV6-6 to TRBJ1-1; the D is unclear. CDR1 and CDR2 from the germline V gene are MNHNY and SVGAGI (reference sequence). V was trimmed by 3 bases and J by 1 base, leaving 12 bases between them. CDR3 length equals 15 residues. The CDR3 spells CASSYSQARNTEAFF. The DNA of the CDR3 is TGTGCCAGCAGTTATAGTCAGGCGCGGAACACTGAAGCTTTCTTT.

The chain combines TRBV19 with TRBJ2-2; 8 bases map to TRBD1. The CDR3 runs 15 residues. V lost 3 bases to trimming and J lost 6 bases; unmatched junction nucleotides: 6. From germline, CDR1 is LNHDA and CDR2 SQIVND (reference sequence). The chain's CDR3 is CASSIRQGTSGELFF. The CDR3 region has the DNA TGTGCCAGTAGTATTCGACAGGGGACGTCCGGGGAGCTGTTTTTT.

In this sample, this clone turned up once. This chain uses TRBV18 with TRBJ2-1; 7 nucleotides line up with TRBD2. Germline CDR1 KGHSH, CDR2 LQKENI. V shed 0 bases and J 0 bases; nucleotides not matched to a gene: 5. This CDR3 region has 17 residues. The CDR3 is CASSPPLAAGSYNEQFF. The CDR3 region has the DNA TGTGCCAGCTCACCACCCCTAGCGGCCGGCTCCTACAATGAGCAGTTCTTC.

The V gene is TRBV6-5, the J gene TRBJ2-7; D uncertain. Looked up from germline, CDR1 is MNHEY and CDR2 is SVGAGI. V lost 6 bases and J lost 3, with 12 bases in between. This CDR3 has 13 amino acids. The CDR3 sequence is CASSRGGVYEQYF. In nucleotides, the CDR3 is TGTGCCAGCAGCCGCGGTGGGGTCTACGAGCAGTACTTC.

The J gene is TRBJ1-2, the V gene TRBV19, with D unresolved. CDR3 size: 12 residues. The germline V gene encodes CDR1 LNHDA and CDR2 SQIVND (reference sequence). The ends were cut back, 8 bases at V and 3 bases at J, with 10 bases in the middle. CDR3: CASGRSHYGYTF. Written as DNA, the CDR3 is TGTGCCAGTGGGCGCTCCCACTATGGCTACACCTTC.

The CDR3 DNA is TGCGCCAGCAGCTTGGTTAGCGGGGGACTCACAGATACGCAGTATTTT. Translation: CASSLVSGGLTDTQYF. This chain uses TRBV5-1 with TRBJ2-3, with 9 bases lining up with TRBD2. Trimming removed 0 bases from V and 2 bases from J; junction bases left unmatched: 4. This CDR3 contains 16 residues. Germline values: CDR1 SGHRS, CDR2 YFSETQ.

This clone was seen only a few times. The chain joins TRBV6-6 to TRBJ1-1; D call uncertain. This CDR3 has 15 amino acids. Germline assignment: CDR1 MNHNY and CDR2 SVGAGI (reference sequence). V was pared by 0 bases and J by 0 bases, with 8 bases between. The CDR3 loop is CASSYSGRMNTEAFF. DNA for the CDR3: TGTGCCAGCAGTTACTCGGGCAGGATGAACACTGAAGCTTTCTTT.

This sequence joins TRBV3-1 (or the pseudogene TRBV3-2) and TRBJ2-2, with 11 bases that match TRBD2. The V segment lost 6 bases and the J segment 6 bases; nucleotides outside the gene matches: 9. The CDR3 consists of 16 residues. The V gene's germline CDR1 is LGHDT and CDR2 YNNKEL (reference sequence). CDR3 sequence: CASRPASGRRPGELFF. DNA for the CDR3: TGTGCCAGCAGGCCCGCTAGCGGGAGGAGGCCCGGGGAGCTGTTTTTT.

The V gene is TRBV19, the J gene TRBJ1-5; D is possibly TRBD1 (5 bases). In germline, CDR1 is LNHDA, CDR2 SQIVND (reference sequence). This CDR3 spans 16 amino acids. V shed 6 bases and J shed 3 bases, with 18 bases lying between them. CDR3 DNA: TGTGCCAGTAGATTATCTCCCGGGGGGACCAATCAGCCCCAGCATTTT. This sequence encodes CASRLSPGGTNQPQHF.

This clone was counted a few times. This chain connects TRBV4-3 to TRBJ1-2, with a possible D match to TRBD1 (5 bases). Trimming removed 1 base from V and 4 bases from J, with 10 bases in between. Germline CDR1 LGHNA, CDR2 YSLEER. This CDR3 is built from 14 residues. For the CDR3, the DNA is TGCGCCAGCAGCCAAGGGGCCGGGACCTATGGCTACACCTTC. Translating gives CASSQGAGTYGYTF.

This rearrangement joins TRBV19 to TRBJ2-3; D is unresolved. The V end lost 3 bases, the J end lost 3 bases, and 10 bases lay between the germline ends. The CDR3 has 14 amino acids. Germline lookup yields CDR1 LNHDA and CDR2 SQIVND (reference sequence). The CDR3, as DNA: TGTGCCAGTAGTATTGACGCCGGGACAGATACGCAGTATTTT. Translating it yields CASSIDAGTDTQYF.